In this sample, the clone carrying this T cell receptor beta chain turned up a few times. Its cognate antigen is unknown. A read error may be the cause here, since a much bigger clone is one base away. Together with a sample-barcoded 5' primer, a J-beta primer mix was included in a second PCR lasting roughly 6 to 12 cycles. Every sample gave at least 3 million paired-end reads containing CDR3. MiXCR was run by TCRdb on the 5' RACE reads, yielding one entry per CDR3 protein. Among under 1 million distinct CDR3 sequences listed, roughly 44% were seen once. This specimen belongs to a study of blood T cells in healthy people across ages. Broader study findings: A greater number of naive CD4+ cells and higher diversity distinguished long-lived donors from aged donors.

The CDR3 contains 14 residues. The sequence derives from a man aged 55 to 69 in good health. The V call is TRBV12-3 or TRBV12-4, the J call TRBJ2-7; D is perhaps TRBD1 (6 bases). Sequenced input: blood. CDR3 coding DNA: TGTGCCAGAAGTTTAGGGGACATCTCCTACGAGCAGTACTTC. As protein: CARSLGDISYEQYF.